This entry features one T cell receptor (beta chain) sequence. Antigen specificity is unknown. The data derive from a study of beta chain features in type 1 diabetes. Expressed TCRB transcripts were sequenced because the entire RNA isolate underwent reverse transcription. Profiled with immunoSEQ multiplex PCR; TCRdb holds only in-frame clones, not every one. The profile shows about 700,000 clones, around an eighth of them singletons. Findings and caveats of the study: People with Type 1 diabetes carried modestly yet significantly shorter TCRB CDR3s in all four CD4+ subsets. PCR might favor shorter templates, but any such skew would affect patients and controls equally. At VDJ recombination sites, type 1 diabetes patients had fewer insertions and more deleted nucleotides.

This TCR derives from a man aged 18 to 30 with type 1 diabetes. The sample comprised naive CD4+ T cells from blood.

For the CDR3, the DNA is TGTGCCAGCTCACCACCGGGGAGGGCCTCTGGAAACACCATATATTTT. Protein: CASSPPGRASGNTIYF. The V call is TRBV18, the J call TRBJ1-3; the D is unclear. The V gene lost 0 bases and the J gene lost 0 bases, with 9 bases spanning the gap. The CDR3 loop spans 16 amino acids. In germline, CDR1 is KGHSH, CDR2 LQKENI.